This T cell receptor beta chain was captured in a study of T cell changes during pregnancy in multiple sclerosis. The ends were cut back, 5 bases at V and 6 bases at J, with 10 bases in the middle. Germline assignment: CDR1 SGHTA and CDR2 FQGTGA. The CDR3 extends over 13 amino acids. Method: immunoSEQ multiplex PCR; TCRdb's copy keeps in-frame clones and lacks some. The table includes 50,000 or so clones, 91% detected once. Sequences were derived from CD4+ T cells from peripheral blood mononuclear cells, sampled after pregnancy. The receptor's source is a female donor in good health, enrolled as a control in a pregnancy study. The V gene is TRBV7-3, the J gene TRBJ2-2, with a weak D call TRBD1 (5 bases). CDR3 region: CASSTTGPGELFF. The CDR3 DNA follows: TGTGCCAGCAGCACTACAGGCCCCGGGGAGCTGTTTTTT.